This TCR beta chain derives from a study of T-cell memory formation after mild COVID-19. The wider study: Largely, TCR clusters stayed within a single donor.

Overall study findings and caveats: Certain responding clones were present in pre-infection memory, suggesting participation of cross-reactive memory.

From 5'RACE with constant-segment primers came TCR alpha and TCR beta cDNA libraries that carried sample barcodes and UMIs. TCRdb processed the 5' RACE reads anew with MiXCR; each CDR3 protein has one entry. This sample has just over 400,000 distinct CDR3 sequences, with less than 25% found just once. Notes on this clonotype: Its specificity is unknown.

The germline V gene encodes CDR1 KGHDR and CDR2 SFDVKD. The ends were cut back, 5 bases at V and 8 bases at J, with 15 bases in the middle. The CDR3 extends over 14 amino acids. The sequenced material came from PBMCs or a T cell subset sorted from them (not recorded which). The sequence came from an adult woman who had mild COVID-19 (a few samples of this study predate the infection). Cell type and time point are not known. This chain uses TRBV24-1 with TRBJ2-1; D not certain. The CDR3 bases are TGTGCCACCAGTGCAGAGAAGATCGACGATGAGCAGTTCTTC. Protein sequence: CATSAEKIDDEQFF.